This TCR beta chain was recorded in a study of blood T cells in healthy people across ages. Donor samples were obtained from healthy Caucasian individuals from Russia, aged about 6 to 95. A minimum of 6.5 million PBMCs was isolated per sample. V lost 3 bases to trimming and J lost 4 bases; unmatched junction nucleotides: 8. CDR1 is SQVTM, CDR2 ANQGSEA, per germline. The CDR3 spans 15 residues. This clonotype was seen a handful of times. Its antigen is unknown. Primers used in a second PCR of about 6 to 11 cycles were a sample-barcoded 5' primer and a J-beta primer mix. Via MiXCR, TCRdb re-called the 5' RACE reads, giving one row per CDR3 protein. The sample has roughly 1,800,000 distinct CDR3 sequences; roughly 52% are singletons. Notes on the study in general: Because sorting was not performed, PBMCs prevented conclusive naive versus antigen-experienced comparison.

The specimen was blood. V usage is TRBV29-1 and J usage is TRBJ1-2; 10 bases fit TRBD1. This sequence originates from a woman aged 40 to 50 in good health. The CDR3 DNA reads TGCAGCGTTGATTCCGAGGACAGGGGGATCTATGGCTACACCTTC. It specifies CSVDSEDRGIYGYTF.